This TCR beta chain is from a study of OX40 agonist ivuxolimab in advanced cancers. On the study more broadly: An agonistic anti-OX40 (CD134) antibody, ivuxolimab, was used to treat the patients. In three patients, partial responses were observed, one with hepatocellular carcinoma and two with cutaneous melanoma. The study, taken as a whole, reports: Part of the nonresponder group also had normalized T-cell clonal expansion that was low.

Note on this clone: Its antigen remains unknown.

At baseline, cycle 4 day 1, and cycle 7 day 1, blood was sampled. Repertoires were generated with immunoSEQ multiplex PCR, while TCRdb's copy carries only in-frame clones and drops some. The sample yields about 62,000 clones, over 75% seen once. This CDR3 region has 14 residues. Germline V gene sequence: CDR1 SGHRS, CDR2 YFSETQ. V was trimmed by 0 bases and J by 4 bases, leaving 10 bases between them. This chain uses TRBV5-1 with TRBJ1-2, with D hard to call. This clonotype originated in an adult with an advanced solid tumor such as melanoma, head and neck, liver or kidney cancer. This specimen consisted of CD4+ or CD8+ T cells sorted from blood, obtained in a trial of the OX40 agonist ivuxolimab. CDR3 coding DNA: TGCGCCAGCAGCTTGGGCACAGAAATCTATGGCTACACCTTC. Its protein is CASSLGTEIYGYTF.